These 9 T cell receptor beta chains share one sample of origin, sequenced in a study of cytomegalovirus exposure and HLA in healthy donors (dated 2017 in TCRdb). The library was made by the immunoSEQ multiplex PCR assay. A mixture of 60 forward primers for TCR Vbeta segments and 13 reverse primers for TCR Jbeta segments was used in the multiplex PCR. Entries here come from immuneACCESS through TCRdb and include only in-frame sequences with V and J called. Some clones fail to appear in such tables; in the studies checked, an unresolved V gene covers under half of the shortfall, and the cause of the remainder is unknown. This sample comprises 190,000 or so clones, around 83% of them detected only once. Clones ranked in the top ten supply around 1.5% of the sample. Sequenced input: PBMCs. These receptor sequences come from a man between 45 and 60 years old in good health and CMV-seronegative.

Within the sample, this clone is medium-sized. The chain couples TRBV4-1 to TRBJ1-4; the D gene is possibly TRBD1 (5 bases). Germline V gives CDR1 MGHRA, CDR2 YSYEKL. The CDR3 totals 17 residues. V lost 1 base to trimming and J lost 7 bases, with 19 bases between them. The CDR3 coding sequence is TGCGCCAGCAGCCAAGCGGGGGGGTTCCCTCCAAGTGAAAAACTGTTTTTT. It codes for CASSQAGGFPPSEKLFF.

This chain connects TRBV7-2 to TRBJ2-5; D gene uncertain. With the DNA end fitting TRBJ2-7 better, the J assignment may be wrong. Germline V gene lookup returns CDR1 SGHTA and CDR2 FQGNSA. CDR3 length: 14 amino acids. This chain's CDR3 is CASSLPSPNYEQYF. The CDR3 nucleotides are TGTGCCAGCAGCCTTCCCAGTCCTAACTACGAGCAGTACTTC.

The chain uses TRBV14 and TRBJ2-5, with 11 bases that match TRBD2. This CDR3 is built from 16 residues. Per the germline V gene, CDR1 is SGHDN and CDR2 is FVKESK. The trim removed 3 bases at V and 5 bases at J, leaving 8 bases unmatched. The CDR3 nucleotides are TGTGCCAGCAGCCAGAATCGACTAGCGGGGTATGAGACCCAGTACTTC. This sequence encodes CASSQNRLAGYETQYF.

The V call is TRBV7-3, the J call TRBJ2-1, with 8 bases that match TRBD2. J lost 8 bases, V lost 5 bases, and 8 bases had no gene match. Germline V gene data show CDR1 as SGHTA and CDR2 as FQGTGA. The CDR3 contains 14 residues. This chain's CDR3 is CASSKKRERDEQFF. DNA of the CDR3: TGTGCCAGCAGCAAAAAGCGGGAGCGCGATGAGCAGTTCTTC.

A single count supports this clone. This sequence joins TRBV5-1 and TRBJ1-2; TRBD1 aligns across 8 bases. Germline V gene sequence: CDR1 SGHRS, CDR2 YFSETQ. CDR3 size: 14 residues. After removal of 6 bases from V and 3 bases from J, the junction contained 7 bases not matched to a gene. Written as DNA, the CDR3 is TGCGCCAGCACCCGCGACAGGGGCGACTATGGCTACACCTTC. As protein: CASTRDRGDYGYTF.

The chain uses TRBV9 and TRBJ2-3; tentatively, D is TRBD1 (6 bases). The V end was cut by 0 bases, the J end by 9 bases, with 17 bases between. The V gene's germline CDR1 is SGDLS and CDR2 YYNGEE. The CDR3 runs 15 residues. DNA for the CDR3: TGTGCCAGCAGCGTAGAGGGGGACGCCCTGAGGACGCAGTATTTT. This gives the protein CASSVEGDALRTQYF.

The chain uses TRBV7-6 and TRBJ1-2, with 7 nucleotides matching TRBD1. Germline-derived CDR1 and CDR2 are SGHVS and FNYEAQ. The V and J ends lost 5 bases and 9 bases, in that order; junction bases with no gene match: 9. The length of the CDR3 is 13 residues. CDR3 nucleotides: TGTGCCAGCAGCACTACAGGGGTGTTTCGCTACACCTTC. This gives the protein CASSTTGVFRYTF.

The genes are TRBV6-6 and TRBJ2-7; D may be TRBD2 (6 bases). V was clipped by 7 bases and J by 0 bases, with 16 bases between them. The V gene's germline CDR1 is MNHNY and CDR2 SVGAGI (reference sequence). This CDR3 comprises 15 residues. The CDR3 nucleotides are TGTGCCAGCACTCTTGGAGGGGCAATCTCCTACGAGCAGTACTTC. This gives the protein CASTLGGAISYEQYF.

The V call is TRBV7-9, the J call TRBJ1-2; possible D gene TRBD1, 5 bases. CDR1 and CDR2 from the germline V gene are SEHNR and FQNEAQ (reference sequence). V was trimmed by 5 bases and J by 5 bases, leaving 12 bases between them. The CDR3 runs 13 residues. Here the CDR3 DNA reads TGTGCCAGCAGCGACAGCTTGACGTATGGCTACACCTTC. Protein: CASSDSLTYGYTF.